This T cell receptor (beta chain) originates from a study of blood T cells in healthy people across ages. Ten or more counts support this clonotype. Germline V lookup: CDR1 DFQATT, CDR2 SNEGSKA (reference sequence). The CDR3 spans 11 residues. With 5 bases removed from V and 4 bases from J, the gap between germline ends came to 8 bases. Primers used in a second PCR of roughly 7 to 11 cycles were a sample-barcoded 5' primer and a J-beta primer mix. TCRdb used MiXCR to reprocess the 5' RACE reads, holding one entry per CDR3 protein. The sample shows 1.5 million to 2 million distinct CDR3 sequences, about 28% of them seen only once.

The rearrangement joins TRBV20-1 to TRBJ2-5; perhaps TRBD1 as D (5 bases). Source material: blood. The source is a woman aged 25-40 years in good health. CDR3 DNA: TGCAGTGCTCAGGGCGGAGAGACCCAGTACTTC. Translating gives CSAQGGETQYF.